The entry below gives a single T cell receptor beta chain sequence along with its context. The antigen remains unidentified. This record comes from a study of T cell responses to AZD1222 COVID-19 vaccine. Study results and caveats: Clonal diversity was possibly underestimated, and white British individuals and females predominated among donors.

The repertoire was sequenced with immunoSEQ multiplex PCR; TCRdb's copy has only in-frame clones and lacks some. Of some 120,000 clones in the sample, 70% to 90% were seen once. This sequence was found in an adult in good health. Sequencing was performed on peripheral blood, taken on day 0 of AZD1222 vaccination.

The CDR3 sequence: CASSQGTGNTGELFF. The CDR3 coding sequence is TGTGCCAGCAGCCAAGGGACAGGGAACACCGGGGAGCTGTTTTTT. The chain is built from TRBV3-1 (or the pseudogene TRBV3-2) and TRBJ2-2; 7 positions agree with TRBD1. The CDR3 runs to 15 residues. Looked up from germline, CDR1 is LGHDT and CDR2 is YNNKEL (reference sequence). The trim removed 1 base at V and 1 base at J, leaving 0 bases unmatched.